The rows below give T cell receptor beta chains drawn from one sample of a study of metastatic and nonmetastatic thyroid tumors. MiXCR reprocessed the PCR reads for TCRdb. The sample holds about 64,000 clones, 15% to 20% seen once. The sequencing sample was made of blood. The receptor source for this set is a male donor with papillary thyroid cancer or a benign thyroid nodule (not recorded which). Some clones in this sample may be carry-over from other donors' samples. Each CDR3 is given with its conserved first and last residue. A D gene is named only where the DNA matches it firmly. Clone size, where shown, is once, few, many, or a class for clones that have expanded.

-	TRBV9	TRBJ2-2	many	TGTGCCAGCAGCGTACGGGGGGCCGGAACCGGGGAGCTGTTTTTT	CASSVRGAGTGELFF
-	TRBV19	TRBJ1-2	many	TGTGCCAGTAGTATCCCAGGAGGGAATGGCTACACCTTC	CASSIPGGNGYTF
-	TRBV6-1	TRBJ2-1	many	TGTGCCAGCAGTCATATTACAGGCGGGGATGAGCAGTTCTTC	CASSHITGGDEQFF
-	TRBV19	TRBJ2-5	many	TGTGCCAGTAGTATTGTGGGAGCACGAATATTGGAGACCCAGTACTTC	CASSIVGARILETQYF
TRBD2	TRBV9	TRBJ2-3	many	TGTGCCAGCAGCGTAGCCTTGCGGGGGGAATCAGATACGCAGTATTTT	CASSVALRGESDTQYF
TRBD1	TRBV27	TRBJ1-1	many	TGTGCCAGCAGTCCCTGGACAGGCATGAACACTGAAGCTTTCTTT	CASSPWTGMNTEAFF
-	TRBV6-1	TRBJ2-5	few	TGTGCCAGCAGCCCTCGCCGGGGCCCGTACCAAGAGACCCAGTACTTC	CASSPRRGPYQETQYF
TRBD2	TRBV30	TRBJ2-2	-	TGTGCCTTGAGTGTAGGGCTAGCGGGGGGACTCGGAGGGGAGCTGTTTTTT	CALSVGLAGGLGGELFF
-	TRBV18	TRBJ2-3	many	TGTGCCAGCTCACCCCCGGGCGCAGATACGCAGTATTTT	CASSPPGADTQYF
-	TRBV28	TRBJ1-2	-	TGTGCCAGCATCCTAGCGCCAGCAGTTAACTATGGCTACACCTTC	CASILAPAVNYGYTF
TRBD2	TRBV3-1	TRBJ2-1	many	TGTGCCAGCAGCCAATCGGGGGGGATTGAGCAGTTCTTC	CASSQSGGIEQFF
TRBD1	TRBV6-1	TRBJ1-6	many	TGTGCCAGCAGTCCAAACAGGGGATCCTCACCCCTCCACTTT	CASSPNRGSSPLHF
-	TRBV20-1	TRBJ2-5	many	TGCAGTGCTAGTCTTCCTACGGACACTGAAATTGGGGAGACCCAGTACTTC	CSASLPTDTEIGETQYF
-	TRBV18	TRBJ1-3	many	TGTGCCAGCTCACCAGGGACGTCAGGAAACACCATATATTTT	CASSPGTSGNTIYF
TRBD2	TRBV6-1	TRBJ2-3	many	TGTGCCAGCAGTCTAGCGGGGGGTCTGACAGATACGCAGTATTTT	CASSLAGGLTDTQYF
TRBD2	TRBV12-3/TRBV12-4	TRBJ2-3	many	TGTGCCAGCAGTCTTGGACTAGCGGGAGATTTCGGGACAGATACGCAGTATTTT	CASSLGLAGDFGTDTQYF
TRBD1	TRBV9	TRBJ1-2	many	TGTGCCAGCAGAAGGGACAGGGGGAAGTCTGGCTACACCTTC	CASRRDRGKSGYTF
-	TRBV20-1	TRBJ1-2	many	TGCAGTGCTCCGGTTGGCAACTATGGCTACACCTTC	CSAPVGNYGYTF
-	TRBV7-3	TRBJ2-2	many	TGTGCCAGCAGCTTAACTGCAGGGGCAAACACCGGGGAGCTGTTTTTT	CASSLTAGANTGELFF
-	TRBV3-1	TRBJ2-2	many	TGTGCCAGCTACAGTCGGGAAGCCGGGGAGCTGTTTTTT	CASYSREAGELFF
TRBD2	TRBV28	TRBJ2-3	many	TGTGCCAGCAGTCATCCTTTAGCGGGGGCCACAGATACGCAGTATTTT	CASSHPLAGATDTQYF
-	TRBV20-1	TRBJ2-3	many	TGCAGTGCTAGAGATAGCGGACTGGGGACAGATACGCAGTATTTT	CSARDSGLGTDTQYF
-	TRBV5-6	TRBJ2-5	-	TGTGCCAGCAGCGGGGGGGGCCCAGAGTTCCAAGAGACCCAGTATTTC	CASSGGGPEFQETQYF
TRBD1	TRBV18	TRBJ1-1	many	TGTGCCAGCTCACCTGGGACAGGTGACACTGAAGCTTTCTTT	CASSPGTGDTEAFF
-	TRBV30	TRBJ1-5	-	TGTGCCTGGAGTGGGGACAGCAATCAGCCCCAGCATTTT	CAWSGDSNQPQHF
TRBD1	TRBV20-1	TRBJ2-3	once	TGCAGTGCTAGCCCCCGGGACAGGTGTACTTCAAGCACAGATACGCAGTATTTT	CSASPRDRCTSSTDTQYF
-	TRBV20-1	TRBJ2-7	many	TGCAGTGCTAGAGGCAGGGTCTACGAGCAGTACTTC	CSARGRVYEQYF
TRBD2	TRBV28	TRBJ2-1	many	TGTGCCAGCAAAATCTCAGGGCGGGAGATCGATGAGCAGTTCTTC	CASKISGREIDEQFF
TRBD1	TRBV9	TRBJ2-1	many	TGTGCCAGCAGCGCCACGGGACAGCTCTACTACAATGAGCAGTTCTTC	CASSATGQLYYNEQFF
-	TRBV19	TRBJ2-1	many	TGTGCCAGTAGGGGGTCGGAGGGGAATGAGCAGTTCTTC	CASRGSEGNEQFF
TRBD1	TRBV11-1	TRBJ2-3	many	TGTGCCAGCAGCTTAGGACAGGGAAGCACAGATACGCAGTATTTT	CASSLGQGSTDTQYF
-	TRBV6-4	TRBJ2-1	many	TGTGCCAGCAGCGCAACCGGGGCCACTAATGAGCAGTTCTTC	CASSATGATNEQFF
TRBD1	TRBV11-2	TRBJ1-2	many	TGTGCCAGCAGCTCGTTGAAAGGACAGGGCGAAGGCTACACCTTC	CASSSLKGQGEGYTF
-	TRBV20-1	TRBJ1-1	many	TGCAGTGCTAGAGATCTAGTCAGGGAGAGGTCTGAAGCTTTCTTT	CSARDLVRERSEAFF
TRBD1	TRBV30	TRBJ1-1	-	TGTGCCTGTGCCCACGGGACAGGGAATACCTTTGCTTTCTTT	CACAHGTGNTFAFF
-	TRBV5-6	TRBJ2-2	many	TGTGCCAGCAGCTTAGGGCAGAGCACCGGGGAGCTGTTTTTT	CASSLGQSTGELFF
TRBD1	TRBV20-1	TRBJ2-7	many	TGCAGTGCTAGAGTGGGGGCAACAGGGGCCCCCTCCGCGTACTCCTACGAGCAGTACTTC	CSARVGATGAPSAYSYEQYF
-	TRBV6-5	TRBJ1-6	-	TGTGCCAGCAGTTACTCTACGGTGGACATTAGTTCACCCCTCCACTTT	CASSYSTVDISSPLHF
-	TRBV6-1	TRBJ1-1	-	TGTGCCAGCAGTGACGGTACAGGGTGTAACACTGAAGCTTTCTTT	CASSDGTGCNTEAFF
TRBD2	TRBV2	TRBJ2-7	many	TGTGCCGGCCGGGGGGGGTATGACTACGAGCAGTACTTC	CAGRGGYDYEQYF